These 23 T cell receptor beta chains originate from one sample sequenced in a study of T cell responses to AZD1222 COVID-19 vaccine. Clones were sequenced by immunoSEQ multiplex PCR, and TCRdb holds only the in-frame ones, with some missing. The sample has just over 90,000 clones; more than 80% are singletons. Sequencing was performed on peripheral blood, taken 28 days after the second AZD1222 dose. Every receptor here comes from an adult who received the AZD1222 COVID-19 vaccine.

The V and J genes are TRBV5-1 and TRBJ1-1; D not certain. Trimming pared 1 base from V and 1 base from J, leaving 11 bases between. Germline CDR1 and CDR2: SGHRS and YFSETQ. This CDR3 spans 15 amino acids. In DNA form, the CDR3 reads TGCGCCAGCAGCTTGAGGGCAGGCTCGAACACTGAAGCTTTCTTT. Translating it yields CASSLRAGSNTEAFF.

The chain links TRBV6-5 to TRBJ2-5; TRBD1 matches 7 bases. Looked up from germline, CDR1 is MNHEY and CDR2 is SVGAGI. This CDR3 spans 14 amino acids. With V trimmed by 0 bases and J by 5 bases, 3 bases remained unmatched. The CDR3 bases are TGTGCCAGCAGTTACTCAGGGGGCGACGAGACCCAGTACTTC. Amino acids: CASSYSGGDETQYF.

A note on this clone: The sample contains more than one DNA sequence encoding this CDR3. This rearrangement joins TRBV7-9 to TRBJ1-1; no firm D call. Germline V gives CDR1 SEHNR, CDR2 FQNEAQ (reference sequence). This CDR3 contains 12 residues. Trimming removed 5 bases from V and 0 bases from J, with 4 bases in between. The DNA of the CDR3 is TGTGCCAGCAGCGAGATGAACACTGAAGCTTTCTTT. Its protein is CASSEMNTEAFF.

The rearrangement links TRBV30 to TRBJ2-3; unclear D gene. CDR1 GTSNPN and CDR2 SVGIG come from the germline V gene (reference sequence). The CDR3 is 11 residues long. Trimming left V 1 base short and J 5 bases short, with 4 bases between. The CDR3 loop reads CAWSGGDTQYF. CDR3 bases: TGTGCCTGGAGTGGGGGAGATACGCAGTATTTT.

The V and J genes are TRBV28 and TRBJ2-2, with TRBD2 matching 13 bases. Germline loops: CDR1 MDHEN, CDR2 SYDVKM. CDR3 length: 17 amino acids. Trimming at V came to 5 bases and at J to 6 bases, leaving 9 bases not matched to a gene. The CDR3 nucleotides are TGTGCCAGCAGTGTCCCGGGACTAGCGGGATCGGCCGGGGAGCTGTTTTTT. This sequence encodes CASSVPGLAGSAGELFF.

The chain recombines TRBV18 with TRBJ1-4; 9 bases are shared with TRBD1. Losses at the gene ends were 6 bases for V and 16 bases for J; bases not matched to a gene: 12. Germline-derived CDR1 and CDR2 are KGHSH and LQKENI. The CDR3 is 13 residues long. CDR3 residues: CASSPGQGFSWFF. The CDR3 DNA reads TGTGCCAGCTCGCCGGGACAGGGTTTCTCCTGGTTTTTT.

Points on this clone: Other DNA sequences in this specimen translate into the identical CDR3. The genes are TRBV9 and TRBJ1-2; 8 bases are a match to TRBD1. V dropped 3 bases and J dropped 7; count of bases not matched to a gene: 2. CDR1 and CDR2 (germline): SGDLS, YYNGEE. The CDR3 length is 12 residues. The CDR3 loop is CASSATGVGYTF. The CDR3 region has the DNA TGTGCCAGCAGCGCGACAGGGGTTGGCTACACCTTC.

Worth noting for this clone: Mismatch with germline at one junction end may stem from a read error. The rearrangement links TRBV7-7 to TRBJ2-3; TRBD2 matches at 7 bases. This CDR3 has 14 residues. Germline loops: CDR1 SSHAT, CDR2 FNYEAQ (reference sequence). CDR3 amino acids: CASSLDGTIDTQYF. CDR3 coding DNA: TGTGCTAGCAGCTTAGACGGGACTATAGATACGCAGTATTTT.

The V gene is TRBV3-1 (or the pseudogene TRBV3-2), the J gene TRBJ1-1; D perhaps matches TRBD1 (6 bases). The CDR3 has 14 residues. V was trimmed by 6 bases and J by 5 bases, leaving 16 bases between them. Germline V gene lookup returns CDR1 LGHDT and CDR2 YNNKEL (reference sequence). The CDR3 DNA reads as TGTGCCAGCAGGACGCAGGGGACTTGGACTGAAGCTTTCTTT. Protein: CASRTQGTWTEAFF.

This clone was detected once. The chain has TRBV7-6 and TRBJ1-1; D remains ambiguous. The CDR3 loop spans 15 amino acids. V gave up 0 bases and J gave up 3 bases, with 11 bases separating them. Germline CDR1 SGHVS, CDR2 FNYEAQ. This CDR3 is CASSLALGGYTEAFF. The CDR3, as DNA: TGTGCCAGCAGCTTAGCGCTGGGCGGGTACACTGAAGCTTTCTTT.

V and J are TRBV5-1 and TRBJ1-2; D might be TRBD1 (6 bases). V lost 0 bases, J lost 6 bases, and 12 bases lay in between. The CDR3 is 14 amino acids. Germline CDR1 SGHRS, CDR2 YFSETQ. CDR3 coding DNA: TGCGCCAGCAGCTTGGCGAACAGGGAGGATGGCTACACCTTC. Translated, it gives CASSLANREDGYTF.

The genes are TRBV6-5 and TRBJ2-2; D remains ambiguous. Germline V gene sequence: CDR1 MNHEY, CDR2 SVGAGI. The CDR3 length is 14 residues. Trimming took off 8 bases at V and 2 bases at J, with 12 bases between the two ends. The CDR3 nucleotides are TGTGCCAGCCTATATCGCCGAAACACCGGGGAGCTGTTTTTT. Protein sequence: CASLYRRNTGELFF.

The chain couples TRBV6-5 to TRBJ2-2; 8 bases agree with TRBD2. The CDR3 has 15 amino acids. CDR1 MNHEY and CDR2 SVGAGI come from the germline V gene. The trim removed 5 bases at V and 5 bases at J, leaving 7 bases unmatched. For the CDR3, the DNA is TGTGCCAGCAGTCCCAGCTTAGCGGGAACCGGGGAGCTGTTTTTT. It yields the protein CASSPSLAGTGELFF.

As for this clone: The germline gene is not matched at one end of the junction; a read error may be the cause. The CDR3 sequence is CASSRTGVSHQPQHF. CDR3 nucleotides: TGTGCCAGCAGCCGGACAGGGGTTAGCCATCAGCCCCAGCATTTT. The rearrangement joins TRBV7-9 to TRBJ1-5; 9 positions agree with TRBD1. The CDR3 spans 15 residues. Germline CDR1 reads SEHNR; CDR2 reads FQNEAQ (reference sequence).

The count of this clone is one. The rearrangement links TRBV10-3 to TRBJ2-2, with 8 bases fitting TRBD2. Germline loops: CDR1 ENHRY, CDR2 SYGVKD. The CDR3 loop spans 19 amino acids. V dropped 7 bases and J dropped 0; count of bases not matched to a gene: 16. The CDR3 protein is CAINTHLGREEPNTGELFF. The CDR3 region has the DNA TGTGCCATCAACACCCACCTAGGGCGGGAGGAGCCGAACACCGGGGAGCTGTTTTTT.

This clone appeared once. The J gene is TRBJ2-7, the V gene TRBV6-2 or TRBV6-3, with D tentatively TRBD2 (6 bases). Germline values: CDR1 MNHEY, CDR2 SVGEGT. V dropped 2 bases and J dropped 9 bases, with 20 bases sitting between them. CDR3 size: 15 residues. The CDR3 DNA sequence: TGTGCCAGCAGTTACGGGGGGAACACCCTACGAGGGCAGTACTTC. Protein sequence: CASSYGGNTLRGQYF.

The chain employs TRBV4-2 and TRBJ2-2; 7 bases align to TRBD2. CDR3 length: 18 amino acids. The junction had 7 bases not matched to a gene; V was cut back by 0 bases and J by 0 bases. Per the germline V gene, CDR1 is LGHNA and CDR2 is YNFKEQ. The CDR3 sequence is CASSQDPGRGANTGELFF. The CDR3 DNA reads as TGTGCCAGCAGCCAAGATCCCGGACGGGGGGCGAACACCGGGGAGCTGTTTTTT.

This clone has only one observation. The chain employs TRBV5-4 and TRBJ1-2; D may be TRBD1 (5 bases). The CDR3 covers 14 residues. CDR1 and CDR2 (germline): SGHNT, YYREEE (reference sequence). Trimming took 0 bases from V and 4 from J, leaving 10 bases between them. The CDR3 protein is CASSLEGLTYGYTF. The CDR3 coding sequence is TGTGCCAGCAGCTTGGAGGGGTTGACCTATGGCTACACCTTC.

CDR3 sequence (DNA): TGTGCCAGCAGTGATCCGACAGGGTCATACTATGGCTACACCTTC. It yields the protein CASSDPTGSYYGYTF. V usage is TRBV6-1 and J usage is TRBJ1-2; 7 bases are a match to TRBD1. The germline gives CDR1 MNHNS, CDR2 SASEGT. V was clipped by 3 bases and J by 3 bases; unmatched bases: 7. The CDR3 spans 15 residues.

This rearrangement joins TRBV6-5 to TRBJ1-6; D is unclear. CDR1 is MNHEY and CDR2 is SVGAGI in the germline V gene. This CDR3 comprises 15 residues. The V and J ends lost 8 bases and 5 bases respectively, with 16 bases between them. The CDR3 loop reads CASDVFALNNSPLHF. DNA for the CDR3: TGTGCCAGCGACGTATTCGCCCTTAATAATTCACCCCTCCACTTT.

The chain uses TRBV4-3 and TRBJ1-6; TRBD1 agrees at 11 bases. Germline V gene sequence: CDR1 LGHNA, CDR2 YSLEER. The length of the CDR3 is 16 residues. V lost 4 bases, J lost 9 bases, and 8 bases stayed unmatched. The DNA of the CDR3 is TGCGCCAGCAGCCTTCAATCCGGGACAGGGGGTTCACCCCTCCACTTT. This translates into CASSLQSGTGGSPLHF.

The chain employs TRBV9 and TRBJ2-2; 10 bases align to TRBD2. The V gene's germline CDR1 is SGDLS and CDR2 YYNGEE. The CDR3 is 16 amino acids. V trimming: 4 bases; J trimming: 2 bases; junction bases outside the gene matches: 5. CDR3 nucleotide sequence: TGTGCCAGCAGCAAGAGCGGGGGGGCTAACACCGGGGAGCTGTTTTTT. Amino acids: CASSKSGGANTGELFF.

This chain connects TRBV7-3 to TRBJ1-1; no firm D call. Looked up from germline, CDR1 is SGHTA and CDR2 is FQGTGA. V was trimmed by 2 bases and J by 11 bases, leaving 15 bases between them. The length of the CDR3 is 13 residues. Here the CDR3 DNA reads TGTGCCAGCAGCTTATCGCCGGGGAATGAGGCTTTCTTT. This encodes CASSLSPGNEAFF.